Listed here are 5 T cell receptor beta chains from one sample, sequenced in a study of cytomegalovirus exposure and HLA in healthy donors. Only in-frame clones appear in the TCRdb table, and some are missing; sequencing was by immunoSEQ multiplex PCR. The sample includes 220,000 or so clones, around 90% seen only once; the top ten take about 2%. The source material was PBMCs. The receptors here all came from a woman aged 18-29 years in good health and CMV-seropositive.

This chain's CDR3 is CASSPQVRAGNEQFF. In nucleotides, the CDR3 is TGTGCCAGCAGTCCGCAGGTCAGGGCCGGGAATGAGCAGTTCTTC. V is TRBV6-5 and J is TRBJ2-1; D is perhaps TRBD1 (5 bases). In germline, CDR1 is MNHEY, CDR2 SVGAGI. The CDR3 length is 15 residues. V lost 5 bases and J lost 7, with 18 bases in between.

In DNA, the CDR3 is TGTGCCAGCAGTTTATTGCCCACGGGAGCTAATAGCAATCAGCCCCAGCATTTT. Protein product: CASSLLPTGANSNQPQHF. The chain combines TRBV27 with TRBJ1-5, with D uncertain. This CDR3 has 18 amino acids. Germline CDR1 MNHEY, CDR2 SMNVEV (reference sequence). Trimming left V 1 base short and J 0 bases short, with 16 bases between.

The rearrangement uses TRBV23-1 and TRBJ2-7; possibly TRBD1 for D (5 bases). TRBV23-1 is an ORF, and what it does is uncertain. The CDR3 loop spans 14 amino acids. Trimming cost V 0 bases and J 7 bases, with 13 bases left between them. The CDR3 bases are TGCGCCAGCAGTCAATCAACCAGGGATGAAGAGCAGTACTTC. Amino acid sequence: CASSQSTRDEEQYF.

This clone is large (0.1 to 1%) by share. The chain uses TRBV19 and TRBJ1-2; 10 bases are shared with TRBD1. Germline V gene data show CDR1 as LNHDA and CDR2 as SQIVND (reference sequence). The CDR3 extends over 15 amino acids. Losses at the gene ends were 6 bases for V and 8 bases for J; bases not matched to a gene: 12. The CDR3 region is CASRGSGTGVSGYTF. CDR3 DNA sequence: TGTGCCAGTAGGGGGTCCGGGACAGGGGTGAGCGGCTACACCTTC.

This chain connects TRBV9 to TRBJ2-3, with D perhaps TRBD1 (5 bases). The CDR3 loop spans 13 amino acids. The germline CDR1 and CDR2 sequences are SGDLS and YYNGEE. Trimming pared 10 bases from V and 0 bases from J, leaving 12 bases between. The CDR3 sequence: CASQGPSTDTQYF. In DNA, the CDR3 is TGTGCCTCCCAGGGCCCTAGCACAGATACGCAGTATTTT. Supplemented by reference TRBV9 and TRBJ2-3, the full variable domain reads DSGVTQTPKHLITATGQRVTLRCSPRSGDLSVYWYQQSLDQGLQFLIQYYNGEERAKGNILERFSAQQFPDLHSELNLSSLELGDSALYFCASQGPSTDTQYFGPGTRLTVL.